A selection of T cell receptor beta chains follows, all from one sample in a study of shared clonotypes between healthy human individuals. Sequenced by immunoSEQ multiplex PCR; TCRdb stores in-frame clones only, minus some. The sample shows roughly 2.6 million clones, roughly nine tenths of them seen only once. The material sequenced was naive CD4+ T cells sorted from blood. The receptors here all came from a man between 18 and 29 years old in good health. CDR3s include the opening cysteine and the closing phenylalanine or tryptophan. A D gene is named only where the DNA matches it firmly.

D gene: -
V gene: TRBV5-8
CDR3 protein: CASSQRTVRNTEAFF

D gene: TRBD2
V gene: TRBV7-9
CDR3 protein: CASSSGLARQETQYF

D gene: TRBD2
V gene: TRBV19
CDR3 protein: CASSIPSGSHNEQFF

D gene: -
V gene: TRBV6-6
CDR3 protein: CASSQQETQYF

D gene: TRBD2
V gene: TRBV27
CDR3 protein: CATSGSGVGETQYF

D gene: -
V gene: TRBV5-4
CDR3 protein: CASRQDSMNTEAFF

D gene: -
V gene: TRBV6-1
CDR3 protein: CASSGAGDEAFF

D gene: -
V gene: TRBV9
CDR3 protein: CASSVTLSGATEAFF

D gene: -
V gene: TRBV9
CDR3 protein: CASRGALGDTQYF

D gene: -
V gene: TRBV30
CDR3 protein: CAWSAEMEQYF

D gene: -
V gene: TRBV5-6
CDR3 protein: CASSLTGRYEQYF

D gene: TRBD1
V gene: TRBV14
CDR3 protein: CASSQTGTGGDYGYTF

D gene: -
V gene: TRBV30
CDR3 protein: CAWSVPGIANYGYTF

D gene: TRBD1
V gene: TRBV7-3
CDR3 protein: CASSWYSGQASYGYTF

D gene: -
V gene: TRBV2
CDR3 protein: CASGGEGEETQYF

D gene: -
V gene: TRBV18
CDR3 protein: CASSPRVPGSDYGYTF

D gene: TRBD2
V gene: TRBV14
CDR3 protein: CASSLFSLADSTDTQYF

D gene: TRBD1
V gene: TRBV5-6
CDR3 protein: CASRRDRVAEAFF

D gene: -
V gene: TRBV28
CDR3 protein: CASSAAGRQMNTEAFF

D gene: TRBD1
V gene: TRBV28
CDR3 protein: CASILTNTGAAGYTF

D gene: TRBD2
V gene: TRBV7-9
CDR3 protein: CASSLKGLAEHNEQFF

D gene: -
V gene: TRBV2
CDR3 protein: CASRVAFSTATDTQYF

D gene: TRBD2
V gene: TRBV2
CDR3 protein: CASTPSGNTGELFF

D gene: -
V gene: TRBV4-1
CDR3 protein: CASSQVSGTNSPLHF

D gene: TRBD2
V gene: TRBV7-2
CDR3 protein: CASSSGLAGGYEQFF

D gene: -
V gene: TRBV5-1
CDR3 protein: CASSDTLEEKLFF

D gene: -
V gene: TRBV15
CDR3 protein: CATSMRESGNTIYF

D gene: -
V gene: TRBV18
CDR3 protein: CASSSEGAISAFF

D gene: -
V gene: TRBV30
CDR3 protein: CAWRRTTDTQYF

D gene: TRBD1
V gene: TRBV11-2
CDR3 protein: CASSLKPDRGFYEQYF